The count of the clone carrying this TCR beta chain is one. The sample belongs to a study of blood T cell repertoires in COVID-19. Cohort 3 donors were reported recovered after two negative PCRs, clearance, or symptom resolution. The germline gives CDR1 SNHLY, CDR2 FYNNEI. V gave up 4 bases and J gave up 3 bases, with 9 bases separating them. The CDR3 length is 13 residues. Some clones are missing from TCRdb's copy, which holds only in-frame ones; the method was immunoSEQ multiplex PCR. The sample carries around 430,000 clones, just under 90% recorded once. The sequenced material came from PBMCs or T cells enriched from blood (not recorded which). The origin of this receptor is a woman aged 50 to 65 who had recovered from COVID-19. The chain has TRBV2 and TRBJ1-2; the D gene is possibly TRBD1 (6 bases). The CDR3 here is CASSAGGHYGYTF. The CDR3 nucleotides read TGTGCCAGCAGTGCTGGGGGCCACTATGGCTACACCTTC.